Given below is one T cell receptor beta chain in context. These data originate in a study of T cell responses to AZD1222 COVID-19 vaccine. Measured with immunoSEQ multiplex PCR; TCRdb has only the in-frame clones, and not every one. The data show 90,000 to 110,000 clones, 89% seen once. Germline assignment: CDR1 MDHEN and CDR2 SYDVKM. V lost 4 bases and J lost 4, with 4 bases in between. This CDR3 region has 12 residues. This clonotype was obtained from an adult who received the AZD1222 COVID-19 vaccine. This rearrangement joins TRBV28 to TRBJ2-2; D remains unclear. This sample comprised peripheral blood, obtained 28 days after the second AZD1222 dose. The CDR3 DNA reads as TGTGCCAGCAGTTACCCCACCGGGGAGCTGTTTTTT. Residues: CASSYPTGELFF.